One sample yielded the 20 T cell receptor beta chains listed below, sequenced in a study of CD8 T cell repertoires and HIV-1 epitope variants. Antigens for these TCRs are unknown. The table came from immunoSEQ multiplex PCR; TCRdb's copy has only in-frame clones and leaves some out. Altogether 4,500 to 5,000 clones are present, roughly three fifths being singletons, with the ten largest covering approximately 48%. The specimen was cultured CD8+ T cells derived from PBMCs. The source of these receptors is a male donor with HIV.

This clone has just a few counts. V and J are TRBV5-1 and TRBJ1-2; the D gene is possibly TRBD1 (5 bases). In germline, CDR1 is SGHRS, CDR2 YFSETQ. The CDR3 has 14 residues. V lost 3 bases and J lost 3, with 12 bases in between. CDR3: CASSWEQDDYGYTF. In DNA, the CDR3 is TGCGCCAGCAGCTGGGAACAGGACGACTATGGCTACACCTTC.

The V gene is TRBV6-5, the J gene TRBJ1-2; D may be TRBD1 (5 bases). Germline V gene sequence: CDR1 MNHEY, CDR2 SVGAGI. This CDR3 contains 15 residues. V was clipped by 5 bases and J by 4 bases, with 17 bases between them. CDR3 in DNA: TGTGCCAGCAGTATAGACCCAGCGGGGCGCTATGGCTACACCTTC. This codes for CASSIDPAGRYGYTF.

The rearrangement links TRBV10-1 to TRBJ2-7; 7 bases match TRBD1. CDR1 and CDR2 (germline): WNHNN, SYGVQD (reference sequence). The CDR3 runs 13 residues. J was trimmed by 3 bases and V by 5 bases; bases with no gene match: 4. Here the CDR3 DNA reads TGCGCCAGCAGTCCCAACAGGGGCTACGAGCAGTACTTC. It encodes CASSPNRGYEQYF.

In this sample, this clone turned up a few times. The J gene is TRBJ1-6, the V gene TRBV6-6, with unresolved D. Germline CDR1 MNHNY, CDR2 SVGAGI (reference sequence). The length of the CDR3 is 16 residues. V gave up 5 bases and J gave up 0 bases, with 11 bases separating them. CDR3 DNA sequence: TGTGCCAGCAGTCCGACAAGGAGCTCCTATAATTCACCCCTCCACTTT. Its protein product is CASSPTRSSYNSPLHF.

CDR3 sequence reads: CASAIQGGDTEAFF. Here the CDR3 DNA reads TGTGCCAGCGCCATCCAGGGGGGAGACACTGAAGCTTTCTTT. This chain links TRBV28 with TRBJ1-1; 7 bases are shared with TRBD1. Germline CDR1 MDHEN, CDR2 SYDVKM. V lost 8 bases, J lost 3 bases, and 9 bases stayed unmatched. This CDR3 comprises 14 residues.

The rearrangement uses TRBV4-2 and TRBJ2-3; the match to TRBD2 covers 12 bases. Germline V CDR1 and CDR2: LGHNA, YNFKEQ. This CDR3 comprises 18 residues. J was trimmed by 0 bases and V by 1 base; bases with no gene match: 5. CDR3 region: CASSQGLAGALSTDTQYF. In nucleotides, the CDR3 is TGTGCCAGCAGCCAAGGACTAGCGGGGGCCTTAAGCACAGATACGCAGTATTTT.

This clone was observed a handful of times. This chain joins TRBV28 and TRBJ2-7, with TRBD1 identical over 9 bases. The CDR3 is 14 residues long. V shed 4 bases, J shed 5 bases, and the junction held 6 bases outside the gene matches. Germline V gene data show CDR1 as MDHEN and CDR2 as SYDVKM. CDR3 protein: CASSSRGTGNEQYF. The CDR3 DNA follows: TGTGCCAGCAGTTCCCGGGGGACAGGGAACGAGCAGTACTTC.

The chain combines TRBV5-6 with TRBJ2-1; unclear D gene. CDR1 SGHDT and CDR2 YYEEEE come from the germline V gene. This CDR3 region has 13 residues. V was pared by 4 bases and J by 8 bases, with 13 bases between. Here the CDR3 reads CASSPTMSDEQFF. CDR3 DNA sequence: TGTGCCAGCAGCCCAACGATGAGCGATGAGCAGTTCTTC.

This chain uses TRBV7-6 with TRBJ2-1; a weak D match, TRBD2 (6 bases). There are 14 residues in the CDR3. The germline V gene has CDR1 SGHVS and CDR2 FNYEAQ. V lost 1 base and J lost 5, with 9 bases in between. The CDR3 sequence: CASSLGREHNEQFF. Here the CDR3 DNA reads TGTGCCAGCAGCTTAGGTCGGGAGCACAATGAGCAGTTCTTC.

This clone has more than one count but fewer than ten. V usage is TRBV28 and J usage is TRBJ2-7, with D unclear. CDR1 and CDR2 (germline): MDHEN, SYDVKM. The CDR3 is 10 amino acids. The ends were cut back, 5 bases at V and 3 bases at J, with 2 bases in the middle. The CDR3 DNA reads TGTGCCAGCAGTAACTACGAGCAGTACTTC. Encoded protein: CASSNYEQYF.

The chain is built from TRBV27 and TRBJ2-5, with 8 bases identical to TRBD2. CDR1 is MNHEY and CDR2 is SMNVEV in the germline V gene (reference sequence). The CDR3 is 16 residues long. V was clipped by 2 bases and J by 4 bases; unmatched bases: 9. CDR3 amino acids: CASSLGVGGRRETQYF. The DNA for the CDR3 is TGTGCCAGCAGTTTAGGTGTCGGCGGGAGGAGAGAGACCCAGTACTTC.

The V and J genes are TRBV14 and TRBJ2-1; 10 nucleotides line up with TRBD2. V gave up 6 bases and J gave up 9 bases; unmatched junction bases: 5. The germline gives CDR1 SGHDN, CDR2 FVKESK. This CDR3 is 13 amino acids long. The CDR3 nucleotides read TGTGCCAGCAGGCTAGCGGGAGAAGGTGAGCAGTTCTTC. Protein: CASRLAGEGEQFF.

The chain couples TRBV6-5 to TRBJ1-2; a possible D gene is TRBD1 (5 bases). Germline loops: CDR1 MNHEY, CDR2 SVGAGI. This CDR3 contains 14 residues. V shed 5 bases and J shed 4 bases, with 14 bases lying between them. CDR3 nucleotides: TGTGCCAGCAGTCTAAGAGGGGAGGGCTATGGCTACACCTTC. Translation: CASSLRGEGYGYTF.

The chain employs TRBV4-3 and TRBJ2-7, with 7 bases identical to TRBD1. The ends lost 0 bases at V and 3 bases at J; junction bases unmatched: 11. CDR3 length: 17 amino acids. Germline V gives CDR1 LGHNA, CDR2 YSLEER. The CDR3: CASSQDPTRQGNYEQYF. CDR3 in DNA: TGCGCCAGCAGCCAAGACCCCACCCGACAGGGAAACTACGAGCAGTACTTC.

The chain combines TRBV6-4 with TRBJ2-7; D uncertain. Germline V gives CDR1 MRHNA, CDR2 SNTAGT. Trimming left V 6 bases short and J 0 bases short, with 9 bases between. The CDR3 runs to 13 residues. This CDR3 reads CASRRRISYEQYF. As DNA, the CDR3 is TGTGCCAGCAGGAGACGGATCTCCTACGAGCAGTACTTC.

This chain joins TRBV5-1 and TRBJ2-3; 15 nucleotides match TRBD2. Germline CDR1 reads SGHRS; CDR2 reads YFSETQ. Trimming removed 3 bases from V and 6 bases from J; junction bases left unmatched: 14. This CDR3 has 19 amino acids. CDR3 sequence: CASSSNPGTSGRSADTQYF. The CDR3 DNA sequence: TGCGCCAGCAGCTCAAATCCCGGGACTAGCGGGAGGTCCGCGGATACGCAGTATTTT.

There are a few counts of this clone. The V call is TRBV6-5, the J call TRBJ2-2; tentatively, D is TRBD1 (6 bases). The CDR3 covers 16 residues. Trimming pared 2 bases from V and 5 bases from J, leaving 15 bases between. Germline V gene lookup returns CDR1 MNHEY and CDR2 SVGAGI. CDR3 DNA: TGTGCCAGCAGTTACGGAACAGGGTCGGGTACCGGGGAGCTGTTTTTT. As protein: CASSYGTGSGTGELFF.

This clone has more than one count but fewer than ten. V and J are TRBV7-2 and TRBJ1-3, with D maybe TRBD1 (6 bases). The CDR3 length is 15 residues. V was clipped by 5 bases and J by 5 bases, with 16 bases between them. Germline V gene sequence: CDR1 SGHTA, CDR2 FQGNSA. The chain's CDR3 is CASSQFGGARNTIYF. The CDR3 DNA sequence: TGTGCCAGCAGCCAATTCGGGGGGGCGAGAAACACCATATATTTT.

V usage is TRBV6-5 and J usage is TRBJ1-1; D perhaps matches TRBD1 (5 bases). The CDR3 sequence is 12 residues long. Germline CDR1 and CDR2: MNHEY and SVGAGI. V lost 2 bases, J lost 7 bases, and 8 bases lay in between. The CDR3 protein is CASSYGGNEAFF. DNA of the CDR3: TGTGCCAGCAGTTACGGGGGAAATGAAGCTTTCTTT.

The CDR3 spells CASIIAGGYTGELFF. The CDR3 DNA sequence: TGTGCCAGCATTATAGCGGGGGGGTACACCGGGGAGCTGTTTTTT. This rearrangement joins TRBV7-2 to TRBJ2-2; TRBD2 matches at 11 bases. This CDR3 region has 15 residues. With V trimmed by 7 bases and J by 3 bases, 4 bases remained unmatched. Germline CDR1 reads SGHTA; CDR2 reads FQGNSA.